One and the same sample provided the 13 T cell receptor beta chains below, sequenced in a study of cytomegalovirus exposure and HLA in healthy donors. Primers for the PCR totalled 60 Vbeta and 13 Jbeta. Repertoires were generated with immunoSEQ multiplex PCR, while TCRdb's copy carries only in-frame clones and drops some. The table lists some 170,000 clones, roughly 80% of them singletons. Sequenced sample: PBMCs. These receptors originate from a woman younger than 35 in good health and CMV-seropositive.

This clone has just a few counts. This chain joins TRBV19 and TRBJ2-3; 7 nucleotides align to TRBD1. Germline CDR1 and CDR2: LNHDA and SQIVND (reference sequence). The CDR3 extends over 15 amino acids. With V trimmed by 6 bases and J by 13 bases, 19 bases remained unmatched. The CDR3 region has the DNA TGTGCCAGTAGGGGACAGCCAGTTGGTGGGTGGGCCGAGTATTTT. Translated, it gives CASRGQPVGGWAEYF. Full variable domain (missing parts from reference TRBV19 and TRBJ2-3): DGGITQSPKYLFRKEGQNVTLSCEQNLNHDAMYWYRQDPGQGLRLIYYSQIVNDFQKGDIAEGYSVSREKKESFPLTVTSAQKNPTAFYLCASRGQPVGGWAEYFGPGTRLTVL.

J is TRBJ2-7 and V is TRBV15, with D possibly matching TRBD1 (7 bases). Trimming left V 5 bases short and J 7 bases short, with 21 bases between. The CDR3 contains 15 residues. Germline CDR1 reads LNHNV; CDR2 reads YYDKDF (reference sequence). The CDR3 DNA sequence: TGTGCCACCAGCGGAAATCCAGGGGGGTTCTGGGAGCAGTACTTC. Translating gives CATSGNPGGFWEQYF.

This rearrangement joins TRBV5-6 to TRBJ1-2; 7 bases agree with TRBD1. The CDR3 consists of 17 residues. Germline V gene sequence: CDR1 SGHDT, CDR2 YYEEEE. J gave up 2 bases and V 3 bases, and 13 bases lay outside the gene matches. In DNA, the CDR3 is TGTGCCAGCAGCTCACAGGGGTGGACAGGCGGAAACTATGGCTACACCTTC. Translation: CASSSQGWTGGNYGYTF.

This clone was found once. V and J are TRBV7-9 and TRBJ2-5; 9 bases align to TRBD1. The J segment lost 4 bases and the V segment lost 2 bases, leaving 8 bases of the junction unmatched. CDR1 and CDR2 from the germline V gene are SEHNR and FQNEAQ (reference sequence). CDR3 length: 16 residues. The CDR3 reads CASSLSGTGYRETQYF. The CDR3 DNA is TGTGCCAGCAGCTTATCCGGGACAGGGTATAGAGAGACCCAGTACTTC.

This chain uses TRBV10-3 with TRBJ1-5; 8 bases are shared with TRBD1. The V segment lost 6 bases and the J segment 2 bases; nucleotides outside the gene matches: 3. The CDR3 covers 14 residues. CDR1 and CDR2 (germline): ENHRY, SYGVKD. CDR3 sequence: CAIRADRGNQPQHF. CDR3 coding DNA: TGTGCCATCAGGGCGGACAGGGGCAATCAGCCCCAGCATTTT.

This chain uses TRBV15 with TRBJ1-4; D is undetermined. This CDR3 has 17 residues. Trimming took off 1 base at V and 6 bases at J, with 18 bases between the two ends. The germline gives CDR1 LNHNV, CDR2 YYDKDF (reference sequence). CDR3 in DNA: TGTGCCACCAGCAGAGGGTTTGCGGGATTTCGGGATGAAAAACTGTTTTTT. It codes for CATSRGFAGFRDEKLFF.

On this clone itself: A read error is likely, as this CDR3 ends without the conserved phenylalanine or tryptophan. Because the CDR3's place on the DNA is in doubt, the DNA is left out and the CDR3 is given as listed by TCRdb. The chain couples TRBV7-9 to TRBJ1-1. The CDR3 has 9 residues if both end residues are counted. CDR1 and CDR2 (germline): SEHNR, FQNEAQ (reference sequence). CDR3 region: CASSSQLGD.

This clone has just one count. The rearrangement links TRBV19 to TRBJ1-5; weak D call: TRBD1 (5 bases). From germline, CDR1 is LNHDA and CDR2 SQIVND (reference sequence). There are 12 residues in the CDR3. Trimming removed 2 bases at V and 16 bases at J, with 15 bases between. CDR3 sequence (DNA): TGTGCCAGTAGTATACTTCAGGGCCCTAAACATTTT. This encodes CASSILQGPKHF.

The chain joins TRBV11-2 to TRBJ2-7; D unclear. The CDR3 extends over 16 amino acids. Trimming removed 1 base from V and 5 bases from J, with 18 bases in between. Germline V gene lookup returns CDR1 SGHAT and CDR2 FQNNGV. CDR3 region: CASSLARGRNKHEQYF. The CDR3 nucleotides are TGTGCCAGCAGCTTAGCCCGTGGCAGGAACAAACACGAGCAGTACTTC.

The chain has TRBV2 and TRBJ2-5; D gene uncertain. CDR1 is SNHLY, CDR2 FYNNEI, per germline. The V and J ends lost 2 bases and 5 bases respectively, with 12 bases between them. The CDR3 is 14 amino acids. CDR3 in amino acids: CASSERAGGETQYF. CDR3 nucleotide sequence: TGTGCCAGCAGTGAAAGAGCAGGTGGGGAGACCCAGTACTTC.

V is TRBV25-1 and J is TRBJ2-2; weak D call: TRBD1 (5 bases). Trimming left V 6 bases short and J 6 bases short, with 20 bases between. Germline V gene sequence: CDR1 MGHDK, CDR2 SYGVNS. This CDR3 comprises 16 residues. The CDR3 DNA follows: TGTGCCAGCAGGAGTCCTCGGACATTAGGGCCCGGGGAGCTGTTTTTT. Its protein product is CASRSPRTLGPGELFF.

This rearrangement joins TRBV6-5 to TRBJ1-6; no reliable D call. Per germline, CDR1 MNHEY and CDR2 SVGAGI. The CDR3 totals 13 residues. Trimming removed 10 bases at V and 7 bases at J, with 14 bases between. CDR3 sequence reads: CATTRQSNSPLHF. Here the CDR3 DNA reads TGTGCCACCACGCGGCAGAGCAATTCACCCCTCCACTTT.

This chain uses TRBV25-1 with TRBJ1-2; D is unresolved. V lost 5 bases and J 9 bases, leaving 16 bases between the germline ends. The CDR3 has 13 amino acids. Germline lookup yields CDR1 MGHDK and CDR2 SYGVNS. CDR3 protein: CASSLGGIKSYTF. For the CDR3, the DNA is TGTGCCAGCAGTCTCGGCGGGATAAAAAGCTACACCTTC.